A selection of T cell receptor beta chains follows, all from one sample in a study of tumor-infiltrating lymphocytes in localized non-small cell lung cancer. Method: immunoSEQ multiplex PCR; TCRdb's copy keeps in-frame clones and lacks some. The repertoire consists of 16,000 or so clones, with about three quarters occurring once and the leading ten covering just under 5%. The sequenced sample consisted of lung tumor tissue. The receptors shown here come from a human donor with non-small cell lung cancer. The CDR3 runs from the conserved cysteine through the conserved F or W. A D gene is named only where the DNA matches it firmly. Some rows mark clone size as missing; the rest say once, few, many or name a class of expanded clone.

TRBJ1-1	TRBV6-5	.	.	CASSRGGSENTEAFF	TGTGCCAGCAGTCGTGGGGGCAGCGAGAACACTGAAGCTTTCTTT
TRBJ2-7	TRBV27	.	.	CASRGQGGIKGLADEQYF	TGTGCCAGCAGGGGACAGGGGGGAATTAAAGGACTAGCGGACGAGCAGTACTTC
TRBJ2-7	TRBV6-1	.	.	CASSEISTGSYEQYF	TGTGCCAGCAGTGAAATTTCTACAGGGTCCTACGAGCAGTACTTC
TRBJ2-7	TRBV7-2	.	.	CASSLSEGLLGIHYEQYF	TGTGCCAGCAGCTTATCAGAGGGACTTTTAGGGATTCACTACGAGCAGTACTTC
TRBJ1-2	TRBV5-4	.	.	CASRKGGAGYGYTF	TGTGCCTCAAGAAAGGGGGGCGCCGGCTATGGCTACACCTTC
TRBJ1-3	TRBV5-4	.	.	CASSKPTGAGNTIYF	TGTGCCAGCAGCAAACCGACCGGGGCTGGAAACACCATATATTTT
TRBJ2-4	TRBV18	TRBD2	.	CASSPGLGGDIQYF	TGTGCCAGCTCACCAGGACTAGGCGGTGACATTCAGTACTTC
TRBJ1-2	TRBV29-1	.	.	CSVETGYGYTF	TGCAGCGTTGAAACCGGCTATGGCTACACCTTC
TRBJ1-5	TRBV7-2	.	few	CASSLVGDLGPQHF	TGTGCCAGCAGCTTAGTGGGGGACCTGGGCCCCCAGCATTTT
TRBJ2-1	TRBV7-3	TRBD2	.	CASSSRTSGSGSNEQFF	TGTGCCAGCAGCTCCCGGACTAGCGGGAGTGGGAGCAATGAGCAGTTCTTC
TRBJ2-7	TRBV27	TRBD1	.	CASSLMGTGQEQYF	TGTGCCAGCAGTTTAATGGGGACAGGGCAAGAGCAGTACTTC